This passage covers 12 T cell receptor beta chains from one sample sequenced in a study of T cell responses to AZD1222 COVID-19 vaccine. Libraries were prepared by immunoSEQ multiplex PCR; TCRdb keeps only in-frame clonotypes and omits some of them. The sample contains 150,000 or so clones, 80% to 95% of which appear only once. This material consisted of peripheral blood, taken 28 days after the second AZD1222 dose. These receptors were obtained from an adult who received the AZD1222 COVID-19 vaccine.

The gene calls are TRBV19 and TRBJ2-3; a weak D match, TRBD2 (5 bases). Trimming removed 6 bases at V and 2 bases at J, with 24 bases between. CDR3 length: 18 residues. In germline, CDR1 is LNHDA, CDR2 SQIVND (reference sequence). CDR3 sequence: CASRSSALGLTITDTQYF. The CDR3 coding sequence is TGTGCCAGTAGAAGTTCGGCCCTTGGACTCACAATCACAGATACGCAGTATTTT.

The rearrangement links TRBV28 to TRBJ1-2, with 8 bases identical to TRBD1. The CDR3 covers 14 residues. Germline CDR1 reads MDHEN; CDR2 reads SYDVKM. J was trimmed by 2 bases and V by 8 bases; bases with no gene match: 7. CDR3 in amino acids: CASGRGRSNYGYTF. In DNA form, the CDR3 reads TGTGCCAGCGGCAGGGGGCGTTCAAACTATGGCTACACCTTC.

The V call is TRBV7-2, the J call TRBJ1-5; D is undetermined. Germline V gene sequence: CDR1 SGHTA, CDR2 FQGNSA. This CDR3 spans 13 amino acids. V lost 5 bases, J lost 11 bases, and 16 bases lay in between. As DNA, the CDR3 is TGTGCCAGCAGCGGGGAACTAGGGTATGCCCAGCATTTT. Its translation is CASSGELGYAQHF.

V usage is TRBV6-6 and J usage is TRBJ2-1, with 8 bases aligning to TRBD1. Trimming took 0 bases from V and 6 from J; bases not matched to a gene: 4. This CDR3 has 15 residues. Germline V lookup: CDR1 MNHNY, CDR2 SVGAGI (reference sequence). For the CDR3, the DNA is TGTGCCAGCAGTTACTCGGACAGGGCGGGCAATGAGCAGTTCTTC. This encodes CASSYSDRAGNEQFF.

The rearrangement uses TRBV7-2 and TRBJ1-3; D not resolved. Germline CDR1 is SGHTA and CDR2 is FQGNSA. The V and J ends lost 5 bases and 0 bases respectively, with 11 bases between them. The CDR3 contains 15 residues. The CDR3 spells CASSVQPTSGNTIYF. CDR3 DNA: TGTGCCAGCAGCGTGCAACCTACCTCTGGAAACACCATATATTTT.

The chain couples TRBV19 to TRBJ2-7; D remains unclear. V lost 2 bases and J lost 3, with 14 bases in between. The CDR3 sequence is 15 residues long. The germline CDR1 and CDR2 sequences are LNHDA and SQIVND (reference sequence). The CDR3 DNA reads TGTGCCAGTAGTATACTCCTGATCGACCGCTACGAGCAGTACTTC. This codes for CASSILLIDRYEQYF.

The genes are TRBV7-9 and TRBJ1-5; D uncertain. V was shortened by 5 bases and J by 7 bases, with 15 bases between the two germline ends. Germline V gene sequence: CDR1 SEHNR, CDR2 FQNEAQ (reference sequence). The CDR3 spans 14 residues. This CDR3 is CASSGDLIGQPQHF. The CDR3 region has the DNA TGTGCCAGCAGCGGGGATTTAATCGGGCAGCCCCAGCATTTT.

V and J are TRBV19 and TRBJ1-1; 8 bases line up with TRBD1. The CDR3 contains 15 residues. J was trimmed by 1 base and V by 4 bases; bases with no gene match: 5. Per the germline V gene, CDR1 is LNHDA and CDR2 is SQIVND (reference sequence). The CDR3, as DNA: TGTGCCAGTAGTAGCACGGGGACAGGGAACACTGAAGCTTTCTTT. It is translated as CASSSTGTGNTEAFF.

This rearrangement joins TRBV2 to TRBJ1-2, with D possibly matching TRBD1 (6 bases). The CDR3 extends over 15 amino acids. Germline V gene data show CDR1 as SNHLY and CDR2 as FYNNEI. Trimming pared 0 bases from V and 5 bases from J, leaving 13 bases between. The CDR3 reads CASSEATGLLYGYTF. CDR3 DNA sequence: TGTGCCAGCAGTGAAGCAACAGGGCTTTTGTATGGCTACACCTTC.

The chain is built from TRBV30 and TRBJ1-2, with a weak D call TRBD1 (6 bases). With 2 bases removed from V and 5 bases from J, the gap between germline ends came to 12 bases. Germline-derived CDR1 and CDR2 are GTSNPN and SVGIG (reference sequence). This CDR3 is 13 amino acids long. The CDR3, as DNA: TGTGCCTGGAGTTCGAACCAGGGGTATGGCTACACCTTC. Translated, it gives CAWSSNQGYGYTF.

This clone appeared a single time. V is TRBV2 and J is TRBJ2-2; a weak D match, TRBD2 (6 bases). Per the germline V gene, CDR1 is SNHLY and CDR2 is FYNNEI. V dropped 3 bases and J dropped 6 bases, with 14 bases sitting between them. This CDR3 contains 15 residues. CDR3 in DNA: TGTGCCAGCAGTGAGGTGGGAGGTCGGTCCGGGGAGCTGTTTTTT. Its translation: CASSEVGGRSGELFF.

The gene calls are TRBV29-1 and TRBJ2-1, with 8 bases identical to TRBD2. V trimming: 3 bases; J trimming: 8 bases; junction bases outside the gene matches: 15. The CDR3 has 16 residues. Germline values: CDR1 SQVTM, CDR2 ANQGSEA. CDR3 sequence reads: CSVDPMTSAARDEQFF. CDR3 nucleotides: TGCAGCGTTGATCCTATGACTAGCGCCGCAAGGGATGAGCAGTTCTTC.